This T cell receptor (beta chain) stems from a study of response to subunit inactivated influenza vaccine (dated by TCRdb to 2016 to 2018). Notes on the research overall: Deep quantitative T cell receptor repertoire profiling was used in the study to track responses to a trivalent subunit inactivated influenza vaccine.

The research as a whole found: The authors proposed that each seasonal influenza vaccination may bring in only a limited number of new T cells.

In regard to this clonotype: Its antigen remains unidentified. The record has no base qualities; no much larger clone is one base away.

The germline V gene (reference sequence) specifies DFQATT as CDR1 and SNEGSKA as CDR2. The CDR3 goes from the cysteine to the phenylalanine over 13 residues. Just CDR3 DNA is preserved here, 39 bases in frame from base 1. Trimming accounts for 2 bases at V and 3 bases at J, while the number of junction bases matched to no gene is 2. Library prep was done by RT-PCR. The instrument was an Illumina HiSeq 2500. TCRdb reprocessing: public reads trimmed at Q25 with fastp, clones called with MiXCR, in-frame beta chains kept. Each record represents a unique CDR3 protein, reported with the most common genes and DNA among its rows. For this sample the table gives roughly 700,000 distinct CDR3 sequences, of which about 14% were detected only once. The top ten clonotypes cover around 7.3% of the sample.

The source of this sequence is a man over 45 who received an inactivated influenza vaccine. Donor details come from another sample of the same person, matched by shared clones. The sequence links TRBV20-1 to TRBJ2-5; the central 8 bases match TRBD1. Material: PBMCs from blood, obtained around two weeks before vaccination. The DNA sequence is given as TGCAGTGCTAGACCGACAGGGGAAGAGACCCAGTACTTC. Translation gives CSARPTGEETQYF.